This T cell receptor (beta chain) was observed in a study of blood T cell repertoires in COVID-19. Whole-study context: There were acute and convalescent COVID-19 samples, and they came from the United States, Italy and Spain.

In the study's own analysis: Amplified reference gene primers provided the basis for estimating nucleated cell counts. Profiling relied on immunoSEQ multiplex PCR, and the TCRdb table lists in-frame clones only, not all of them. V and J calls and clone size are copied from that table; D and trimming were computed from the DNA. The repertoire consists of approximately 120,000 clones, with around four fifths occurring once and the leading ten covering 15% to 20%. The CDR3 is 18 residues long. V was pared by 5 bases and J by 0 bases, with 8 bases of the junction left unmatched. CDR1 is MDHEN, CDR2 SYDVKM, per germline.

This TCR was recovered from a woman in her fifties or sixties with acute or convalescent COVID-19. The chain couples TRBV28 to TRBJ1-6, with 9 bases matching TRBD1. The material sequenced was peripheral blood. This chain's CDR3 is CASSGWDRVSSYNSPLHF. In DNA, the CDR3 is TGTGCCAGCAGTGGCTGGGACAGGGTGAGCTCCTATAATTCACCCCTCCACTTT.